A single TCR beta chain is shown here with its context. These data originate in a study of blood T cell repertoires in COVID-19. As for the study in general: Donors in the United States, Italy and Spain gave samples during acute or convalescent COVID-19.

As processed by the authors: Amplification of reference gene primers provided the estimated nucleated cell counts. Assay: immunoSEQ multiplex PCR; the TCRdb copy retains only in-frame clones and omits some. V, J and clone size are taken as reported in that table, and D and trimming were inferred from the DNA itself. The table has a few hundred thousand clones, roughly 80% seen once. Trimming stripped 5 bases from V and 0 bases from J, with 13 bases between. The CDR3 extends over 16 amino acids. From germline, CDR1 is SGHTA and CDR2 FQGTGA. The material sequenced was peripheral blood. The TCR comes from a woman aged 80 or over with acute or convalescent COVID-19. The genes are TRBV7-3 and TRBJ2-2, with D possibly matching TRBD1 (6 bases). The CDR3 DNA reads TGTGCCAGCAGCCCCCAGGGGAGCGCGAACACCGGGGAGCTGTTTTTT. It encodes CASSPQGSANTGELFF.